A selection of T cell receptor beta chains follows, all from one sample in a study of control samples from healthy donors and cancer patients. TCRdb's copy holds only in-frame clones and misses some; the assay was immunoSEQ multiplex PCR. The table includes roughly 92,000 clones, around 87% detected once. Sequenced input: blood. All receptors come from a woman aged 50 to 60 in good health. The CDR3 runs from the conserved cysteine through the conserved F or W. The D gene is left open where the match is weak. Clone size is given for some rows only: seen once, a few or many times, or a class if the clone is expanded.

D gene	V gene	clone size	J gene	CDR3 protein	CDR3 DNA
TRBD2	TRBV11-2	NA	TRBJ2-1	CASRAGFEQFF	TGTGCCAGCAGAGCGGGATTTGAGCAGTTCTTC
NA	TRBV6-5	many	TRBJ1-2	CASSYGSSGGHGYTF	TGTGCCAGCAGTTACGGGTCGTCGGGGGGCCATGGCTACACCTTC
NA	TRBV5-4	few	TRBJ2-4	CASSRPGLAKNIQYF	TGTGCCAGCAGCCGTCCGGGACTAGCCAAAAACATTCAGTACTTC
NA	TRBV6-1	NA	TRBJ1-2	CASSETRIYGYTF	TGTGCCAGCAGTGAAACCCGGATCTATGGCTACACCTTC
NA	TRBV19	once	TRBJ1-2	CASSPGASGYTF	TGTGCCAGCTCGCCAGGGGCGAGTGGCTACACCTTC
NA	TRBV4-2	NA	TRBJ1-4	CASSQEGYRTGKLFF	TGTGCCAGCAGCCAAGAAGGATACCGGACGGGAAAACTGTTTTTT
TRBD2	TRBV28	once	TRBJ2-3	CASSTGREGIDTQYF	TGTGCCAGCTCCACAGGACGGGAGGGGATAGATACGCAGTATTTT
NA	TRBV7-9	NA	TRBJ1-3	CATPGPASGSGNTIYF	TGTGCCACCCCGGGCCCTGCCTCTGGCTCTGGAAACACCATATATTTT
TRBD1	TRBV5-4	few	TRBJ2-7	CASSTRTGDSYEQYF	TGTGCCAGCAGCACCCGGACAGGGGACTCCTACGAGCAGTACTTC
NA	TRBV5-1	NA	TRBJ1-1	CASSLARGFNTEAFF	TGCGCCAGCAGCTTGGCAAGGGGTTTCAACACTGAAGCTTTCTTT
NA	TRBV6-9	NA	TRBJ2-7	CASSITGYAPYEQYF	TGTGCCAGCAGTATCACAGGCTACGCACCCTACGAGCAGTACTTC
NA	TRBV7-2	NA	TRBJ2-1	CASSLDKNAKQFF	TGTGCCAGCAGCTTAGATAAGAATGCGAAGCAGTTCTTC
NA	TRBV28	NA	TRBJ2-3	CASSSTTDTQYF	TGTGCCAGCAGTTCCACCACAGATACGCAGTATTTT
NA	TRBV7-9	NA	TRBJ2-5	CASIKGRSQETQYF	TGTGCCAGCATTAAAGGGCGGAGCCAAGAGACCCAGTACTTC
TRBD1	TRBV10-3	NA	TRBJ2-7	CAISNEDRGAYEQYF	TGTGCCATCAGTAATGAAGACAGGGGGGCCTACGAGCAGTACTTC
NA	TRBV6-5	NA	TRBJ2-7	CASSRELSYEQYF	TGTGCCAGCAGTCGGGAGTTGTCCTACGAGCAGTACTTC
TRBD2	TRBV6-2/TRBV6-3	NA	TRBJ2-7	CASSSHRLQTSAYEQYF	TGTGCCAGCAGTTCTCACAGGCTCCAAACTAGCGCCTACGAGCAGTACTTC
TRBD2	TRBV5-8	NA	TRBJ2-5	CASSLFLAGVGPQYF	TGTGCCAGCAGCTTGTTCCTAGCGGGAGTGGGGCCCCAGTACTTC
NA	TRBV27	NA	TRBJ2-7	CASSLTSDLSSYEQYF	TGTGCCAGCAGTTTGACGTCGGACCTGAGCTCCTACGAGCAGTACTTC
NA	TRBV18	NA	TRBJ2-5	CASSLTHGQETQYF	TGTGCCAGCTCACTTACCCACGGCCAAGAGACCCAGTACTTC
TRBD2	TRBV4-2	NA	TRBJ2-1	CASSHGTSGSYNEQFF	TGTGCCAGCAGCCATGGGACTAGCGGGAGCTACAATGAGCAGTTCTTC
NA	TRBV6-9	NA	TRBJ1-6	CASSYGQPACNSPLHF	TGTGCCAGCAGTTATGGACAGCCGGCGTGTAATTCACCCCTCCACTTT
NA	TRBV28	once	TRBJ1-1	CASRDPRGSNTEAFF	TGTGCCAGCAGGGACCCGCGGGGGTCGAACACTGAAGCTTTCTTT
NA	TRBV18	few	TRBJ1-5	CASSPRGDQPQHF	TGTGCCAGCTCACCCCGAGGGGATCAGCCCCAGCATTTT
NA	TRBV5-4	few	TRBJ1-5	CASSFGGGRGSNQPQHF	TGTGCCAGCAGCTTTGGAGGTGGTAGGGGAAGCAATCAGCCCCAGCATTTT
NA	TRBV5-1	NA	TRBJ2-1	CASSLAAGEQFF	TGCGCCAGCAGCTTGGCGGCAGGTGAGCAGTTCTTC
TRBD1	TRBV25-1	NA	TRBJ1-3	CASSERVGRGRDGNTIYF	TGTGCCAGCAGTGAAAGAGTGGGGAGGGGGCGCGATGGAAACACCATATATTTT
NA	TRBV6-4	NA	TRBJ1-1	CASMTVQGSTEAFF	TGTGCCAGCATGACGGTACAGGGAAGCACTGAAGCTTTCTTT